In this sample, the clone carrying this T cell receptor beta chain turned up a few times. Antigen unknown. Included in the TCR beta cDNA libraries were unique molecular identifiers. MiXCR, run by TCRdb on the PCR reads, gives a single entry per CDR3 protein. The profile covers roughly 670,000 distinct CDR3 sequences, with approximately 59% appearing a single time and about 11% taken by the ten largest. There are 15 residues in the CDR3. Germline loops: CDR1 MNHNY, CDR2 SVGAGI (reference sequence). Trimming shortened V by 2 bases and J by 4 bases, and 14 bases separated the two germline ends. This entry is derived from a study of post-analysis software for immune sequencing data. Study-level results: TRBV5-6, TRBV5-1 and TRBV20-1 were among a few TRBV segments more frequent in patients than controls.

The specimen sequenced was blood. The clonotype originates from a girl aged 2-10 years with multiple sclerosis. The chain uses TRBV6-6 and TRBJ2-5; a weak D match, TRBD2 (5 bases). The CDR3: CASSYPPKSGETQYF. DNA for the CDR3: TGTGCCAGCAGTTACCCCCCTAAAAGCGGAGAGACCCAGTACTTC.